These 27 T cell receptor beta chains originate from one sample sequenced in a study of post-analysis software for immune sequencing data. cDNA libraries of TCR beta carried unique molecular identifiers. In TCRdb, the PCR reads were re-called with MiXCR into one record per CDR3 protein. Here the sample spans about 540,000 distinct CDR3 sequences, around a third being singletons. Overall study results and limits: About five TRBV segments, including TRBV5-6, TRBV5-1 and TRBV20-1, were more frequent in patients than controls.

The antigens of these receptors remain unknown. The sequencing input was blood. Receptor source: a girl under 18 with multiple sclerosis.

The J gene is TRBJ1-2, the V gene TRBV5-1; TRBD1 might be the D (5 bases). V was clipped by 2 bases and J by 8 bases, with 19 bases between them. The CDR3 contains 15 residues. The germline CDR1 and CDR2 sequences are SGHRS and YFSETQ. CDR3 amino acids: CASSFSQDGQYGYTF. The CDR3 DNA reads as TGCGCCAGCAGCTTTAGCCAGGACGGACAATACGGCTACACCTTC.

The CDR3 coding sequence is TGTGCCAGCAGCTTACCCAGGGGTGAAAAACTGTTTTTT. Its translation is CASSLPRGEKLFF. The J gene is TRBJ1-4, the V gene TRBV7-9, with D perhaps matching TRBD1 (6 bases). Trimming cost V 2 bases and J 7 bases, with 8 bases left between them. The CDR3 length is 13 residues. Germline-derived CDR1 and CDR2 are SEHNR and FQNEAQ (reference sequence).

The table lists this clonotype with a few counts. V is TRBV20-1 and J is TRBJ1-2; D might be TRBD1 (6 bases). The CDR3 runs 14 residues. Trimming removed 3 bases at V and 5 bases at J, with 16 bases between. CDR1 and CDR2 from the germline V gene are DFQATT and SNEGSKA (reference sequence). The DNA for the CDR3 is TGCAGTGCTAGTCCCCCAGGGGAGGATTATGGCTACACCTTC. Translated: CSASPPGEDYGYTF.

The chain combines TRBV9 with TRBJ1-1; a possible D gene is TRBD1 (6 bases). This CDR3 has 15 residues. Germline V CDR1 and CDR2: SGDLS, YYNGEE. Trimming shortened V by 2 bases and J by 2 bases, and 13 bases separated the two germline ends. The chain's CDR3 is CASSVFTGLNTEAFF. For the CDR3, the DNA is TGTGCCAGCAGCGTTTTCACAGGGCTAAACACTGAAGCTTTCTTT.

This clonotype was observed a handful of times. The rearrangement uses TRBV10-2 and TRBJ2-3; no clear D gene. There are 13 residues in the CDR3. V lost 3 bases and J lost 3, with 7 bases in between. Per germline, CDR1 WSHSY and CDR2 SAAADI. CDR3 sequence: CASSEGATDTQYF. DNA for the CDR3: TGCGCCAGCAGTGAAGGCGCTACAGATACGCAGTATTTT.

This rearrangement joins TRBV27 to TRBJ2-7; either TRBD1 or TRBD2 may fit D (5 bases each). The better agreement between TRBJ2-5 and the DNA end casts doubt on the J call. This CDR3 spans 17 amino acids. Germline V gene sequence: CDR1 MNHEY, CDR2 SMNVEV (reference sequence). In nucleotides, the CDR3 is TGTGCCAGCAGTTTATACGTCGGGGCCAGGGTTTCCGAGACCCAGTACTTC. Its translation is CASSLYVGARVSETQYF.

The CDR3 DNA reads as TGTGCCAGCAGCGTAGCTACCCGAACCGAGCAGTTCTTC. Amino acid sequence: CASSVATRTEQFF. This chain joins TRBV9 and TRBJ2-1; D remains unclear. V lost 0 bases and J 10 bases, leaving 11 bases between the germline ends. Germline V gene data show CDR1 as SGDLS and CDR2 as YYNGEE. The CDR3 runs to 13 residues.

In DNA form, the CDR3 reads TGTGCCAGCAGAGGGGGTTACAATCAGCCCCAGCATTTT. Its translation: CASRGGYNQPQHF. The genes are TRBV12-3 or TRBV12-4 and TRBJ1-5; maybe TRBD1 (6 bases). Trimming cost V 6 bases and J 3 bases, with 9 bases left between them. The length of the CDR3 is 13 residues.

V usage is TRBV20-1 and J usage is TRBJ2-7; 7 bases are a match to TRBD1. The germline V gene has CDR1 DFQATT and CDR2 SNEGSKA (reference sequence). This CDR3 has 14 residues. J lost 3 bases, V lost 0 bases, and 5 bases had no gene match. The chain's CDR3 is CSARDRDSLYEQYF. The DNA of the CDR3 is TGCAGTGCTAGAGACCGGGACAGTCTCTACGAGCAGTACTTC.

The chain links TRBV5-1 to TRBJ1-1; a possible D gene is TRBD1 (5 bases). CDR1 is SGHRS, CDR2 YFSETQ, per germline. This CDR3 spans 14 amino acids. The ends were cut back, 4 bases at V and 2 bases at J, with 12 bases in the middle. In DNA form, the CDR3 reads TGCGCCAGCAGCGAACCGACAGTTAACACTGAAGCTTTCTTT. This translates into CASSEPTVNTEAFF.

The chain couples TRBV24-1 to TRBJ1-1, with D possibly TRBD1 on 6 matching bases. The germline V and J ends were trimmed by 6 bases and 1 base, with 11 bases remaining between them. The CDR3 contains 14 residues. The germline V gene has CDR1 KGHDR and CDR2 SFDVKD. In DNA form, the CDR3 reads TGTGCCACCAGTTCCCGGACAGCGAACACTGAAGCTTTCTTT. As protein: CATSSRTANTEAFF.

This clonotype was seen only a few times. The V gene is TRBV3-1, the J gene TRBJ2-1; 9 nucleotides match TRBD1. Trimming removed 3 bases from V and 7 bases from J; junction bases left unmatched: 7. The CDR3 runs 15 residues. CDR1 LGHDT and CDR2 YNNKEL come from the germline V gene (reference sequence). The CDR3 DNA follows: TGTGCCAGCAGCCACCTCGGACAGGGGAGGAATGAGCAGTTCTTC. Translation: CASSHLGQGRNEQFF.

This chain connects TRBV20-1 to TRBJ1-2; the match to TRBD1 covers 11 bases. V trimming: 6 bases; J trimming: 4 bases; junction bases outside the gene matches: 10. This CDR3 is built from 15 residues. The germline V gene has CDR1 DFQATT and CDR2 SNEGSKA (reference sequence). The CDR3 DNA reads as TGCAGTGCCCTAAGCTCCGGGACAGGGGGCTATGGCTACACCTTC. Translation: CSALSSGTGGYGYTF.

There are a few counts of this clonotype. The rearrangement joins TRBV5-1 to TRBJ2-5, with no clear D. Trimming took off 4 bases at V and 0 bases at J, with 13 bases between the two ends. The CDR3 length is 15 residues. Germline V gene data show CDR1 as SGHRS and CDR2 as YFSETQ. The CDR3 loop reads CASSPVTRYQETQYF. Written as DNA, the CDR3 is TGCGCCAGCAGCCCAGTGACAAGGTACCAAGAGACCCAGTACTTC.

The genes are TRBV7-9 and TRBJ2-3; no clear D. V was pared by 5 bases and J by 6 bases, with 9 bases between. Germline lookup yields CDR1 SEHNR and CDR2 FQNEAQ (reference sequence). CDR3 size: 12 residues. This CDR3 is CASSPPMDTQYF. Written as DNA, the CDR3 is TGTGCCAGCAGCCCTCCGATGGATACGCAGTATTTT.

The chain links TRBV27 to TRBJ2-5; maybe TRBD2 (6 bases). Trimming shortened V by 4 bases and J by 3 bases, and 18 bases separated the two germline ends. The germline CDR1 and CDR2 sequences are MNHEY and SMNVEV (reference sequence). The CDR3 totals 16 residues. The CDR3 spells CASSSPNQGGEETQYF. CDR3 sequence (DNA): TGTGCCAGCAGTTCTCCGAACCAGGGAGGTGAAGAGACCCAGTACTTC.

The V gene is TRBV20-1, the J gene TRBJ2-4, with D perhaps TRBD2 (6 bases). Germline CDR1 reads DFQATT; CDR2 reads SNEGSKA (reference sequence). V was trimmed by 0 bases and J by 7 bases, leaving 16 bases between them. This CDR3 is 15 amino acids long. CDR3 loop: CSARDYRGLGNIQYF. Written as DNA, the CDR3 is TGCAGTGCTAGAGACTATCGGGGGTTGGGTAACATTCAGTACTTC.

V is TRBV29-1 and J is TRBJ1-2, with D maybe TRBD1 (6 bases). CDR1 and CDR2 (germline): SQVTM, ANQGSEA. This CDR3 region has 14 residues. Trimming removed 6 bases from V and 6 bases from J, with 20 bases in between. In nucleotides, the CDR3 is TGCAGCGTCGGCAGGGGTAACGGGAAGGATGGCTACACCTTC. It yields the protein CSVGRGNGKDGYTF.

This clonotype turned up a few times. This sequence joins TRBV10-3 and TRBJ1-2; D might be TRBD1 (6 bases). This CDR3 comprises 12 residues. Germline V gene data show CDR1 as ENHRY and CDR2 as SYGVKD. V dropped 3 bases and J dropped 6 bases, with 8 bases sitting between them. This chain's CDR3 is CAISEYRDGYTF. The CDR3, as DNA: TGTGCCATCAGTGAATACAGGGATGGCTACACCTTC.

V is TRBV5-1 and J is TRBJ2-7, with D possibly called TRBD1 or TRBD2 (5 bases each). The germline V and J ends were trimmed by 4 bases and 0 bases, with 11 bases remaining between them. The CDR3 is made up of 14 amino acids. CDR1 SGHRS and CDR2 YFSETQ come from the germline V gene. As DNA, the CDR3 is TGCGCCAGCAGCATCGCCGGGGCCTCCTACGAGCAGTACTTC. As protein: CASSIAGASYEQYF.

This clonotype was recorded a few times. The CDR3 DNA is TGTGCCAGCAGCTTACCGACAGGGGGCGCGGGCACTGAAGCTTTCTTT. Encoded protein: CASSLPTGGAGTEAFF. The chain links TRBV7-9 to TRBJ1-1, with 10 bases matching TRBD1. The V gene's germline CDR1 is SEHNR and CDR2 FQNEAQ (reference sequence). CDR3 length: 16 residues. The ends lost 2 bases at V and 4 bases at J; junction bases unmatched: 7.

The chain recombines TRBV12-3 or TRBV12-4 with TRBJ1-5; possibly TRBD1 for D (5 bases). This CDR3 has 15 residues. The V end lost 3 bases, the J end lost 6 bases, and 15 bases lay between the germline ends. The CDR3: CASSFSAGSAQPQHF. The CDR3 region has the DNA TGTGCCAGCAGTTTCTCAGCAGGGAGTGCTCAGCCCCAGCATTTT.

This clonotype was counted at least ten times. V gene TRBV15 combines with J gene TRBJ2-3; D remains ambiguous. CDR1 and CDR2 (germline): LNHNV, YYDKDF (reference sequence). Deletions cut 0 bases from V and 2 bases from J, with 18 bases between. This CDR3 comprises 18 residues. CDR3 protein: CATSRDRDGIRPTDTQYF. The CDR3 DNA sequence: TGTGCCACCAGCAGAGATCGCGACGGCATCCGACCCACAGATACGCAGTATTTT. Full variable domain (outside the CDR3, taken from reference TRBV15 and TRBJ2-3): DAMVIQNPRYQVTQFGKPVTLSCSQTLNHNVMYWYQQKSSQAPKLLFHYYDKDFNNEADTPDNFQSRRPNTSFCFLDIRSPGLGDTAMYLCATSRDRDGIRPTDTQYFGPGTRLTVL.

This clonotype has only a few counts. V gene TRBV29-1 combines with J gene TRBJ2-5; D is ambiguous. The germline V gene encodes CDR1 SQVTM and CDR2 ANQGSEA. The V gene lost 4 bases and the J gene lost 1 base, with 7 bases spanning the gap. This CDR3 has 12 residues. CDR3 protein: CSVGWRQETQYF. CDR3 nucleotide sequence: TGCAGCGTTGGCTGGCGCCAAGAGACCCAGTACTTC.

The J gene is TRBJ1-2, the V gene TRBV11-2, with D possibly TRBD1 on 6 matching bases. This CDR3 contains 14 residues. Germline V lookup: CDR1 SGHAT, CDR2 FQNNGV. Trimming shortened V by 2 bases and J by 2 bases, and 9 bases separated the two germline ends. CDR3: CASSLSQGNYGYTF. In DNA, the CDR3 is TGTGCCAGCAGCTTAAGCCAGGGGAACTATGGCTACACCTTC.

The CDR3 reads CASRGRGTPTDTQYF. In DNA, the CDR3 is TGCGCCAGCAGGGGGAGGGGGACACCGACAGATACGCAGTATTTT. The rearrangement uses TRBV10-2 and TRBJ2-3, with D possibly matching TRBD2 (7 bases). Looked up from germline, CDR1 is WSHSY and CDR2 is SAAADI. The CDR3 spans 15 residues. The V and J ends lost 6 bases and 3 bases respectively, with 16 bases between them.

This chain links TRBV6-5 with TRBJ2-1, with 7 bases lining up with TRBD2. The CDR3 is made up of 15 amino acids. Trimming cost V 4 bases and J 8 bases; bases outside gene matches: 11. Germline assignment: CDR1 MNHEY and CDR2 SVGAGI. The DNA of the CDR3 is TGTGCCAGCAGTTCGGGGGGTCCCATCGGCGATGAGCAGTTCTTC. It yields the protein CASSSGGPIGDEQFF.